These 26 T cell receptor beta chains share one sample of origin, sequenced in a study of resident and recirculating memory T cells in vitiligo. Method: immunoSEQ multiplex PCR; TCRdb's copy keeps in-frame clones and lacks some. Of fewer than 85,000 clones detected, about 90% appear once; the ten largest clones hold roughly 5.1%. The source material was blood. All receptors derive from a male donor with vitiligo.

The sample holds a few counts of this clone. CDR3 amino acids: CAIQNINEQYF. CDR3 bases: TGTGCAATCCAGAACATAAACGAGCAGTACTTC. The chain combines TRBV7-9 with TRBJ2-7; no firm D call. CDR1 and CDR2 from the germline V gene are SEHNR and FQNEAQ (reference sequence). The CDR3 sequence is 11 residues long.

CDR3 amino acids: CASSTGFSYEQYF. The CDR3 DNA sequence: TGTGCCAGCAGCACAGGGTTTTCCTACGAGCAGTACTTC. The chain uses TRBV5-5 and TRBJ2-7, with a weak D call TRBD1 (6 bases). CDR1 and CDR2 from the germline V gene are SGHKS and YYEKEE (reference sequence). With 4 bases removed from V and 1 base from J, the gap between germline ends came to 9 bases. The CDR3 runs to 13 residues. The whole variable domain, filled in from reference TRBV5-5 and TRBJ2-7, reads DAGVTQSPTHLIKTRGQQVTLRCSPISGHKSVSWYQQVLGQGPQFIFQYYEKEERGRGNFPDRFSARQFPNYSSELNVNALLLGDSALYLCASSTGFSYEQYFGPGTRLTVT.

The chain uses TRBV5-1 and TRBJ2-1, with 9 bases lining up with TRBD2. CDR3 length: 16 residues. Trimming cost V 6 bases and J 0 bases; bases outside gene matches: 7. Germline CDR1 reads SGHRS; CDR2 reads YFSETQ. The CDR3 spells CASNVGREGSYNEQFF. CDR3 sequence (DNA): TGCGCCAGCAACGTGGGGCGGGAGGGCTCCTACAATGAGCAGTTCTTC.

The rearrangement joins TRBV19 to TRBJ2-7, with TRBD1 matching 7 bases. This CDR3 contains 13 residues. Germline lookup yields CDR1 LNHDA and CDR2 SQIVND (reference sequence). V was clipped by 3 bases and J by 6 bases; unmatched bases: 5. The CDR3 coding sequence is TGTGCCAGTAGTATTGGGACAGCTGGCGAGCAGTACTTC. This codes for CASSIGTAGEQYF.

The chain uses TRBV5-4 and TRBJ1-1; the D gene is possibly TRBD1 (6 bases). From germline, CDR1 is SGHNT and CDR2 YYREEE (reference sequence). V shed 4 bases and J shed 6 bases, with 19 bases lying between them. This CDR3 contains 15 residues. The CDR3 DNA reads TGTGCCAGCAGCCGGGAGGGGGGGCGTCTGGCTGAAGCTTTCTTT. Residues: CASSREGGRLAEAFF.

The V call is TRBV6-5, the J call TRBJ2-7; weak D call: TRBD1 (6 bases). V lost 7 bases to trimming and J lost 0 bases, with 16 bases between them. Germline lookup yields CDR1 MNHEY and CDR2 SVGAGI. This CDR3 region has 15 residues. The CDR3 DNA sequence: TGTGCCAGCATCCGGACAGCTTTCCTCTCCTACGAGCAGTACTTC. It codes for CASIRTAFLSYEQYF.

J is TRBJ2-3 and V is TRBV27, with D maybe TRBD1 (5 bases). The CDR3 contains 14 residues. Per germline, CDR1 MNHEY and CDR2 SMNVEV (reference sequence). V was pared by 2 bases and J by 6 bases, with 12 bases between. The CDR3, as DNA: TGTGCCAGCAGTTTAGGCAGGGCCCGGGATACGCAGTATTTT. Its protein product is CASSLGRARDTQYF.

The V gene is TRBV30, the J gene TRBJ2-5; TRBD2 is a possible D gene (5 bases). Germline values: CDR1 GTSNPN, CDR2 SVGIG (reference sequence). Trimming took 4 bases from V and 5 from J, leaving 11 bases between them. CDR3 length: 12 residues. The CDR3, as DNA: TGTGCCTGGATGAGGGTTCGGGAGACCCAGTACTTC. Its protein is CAWMRVRETQYF.

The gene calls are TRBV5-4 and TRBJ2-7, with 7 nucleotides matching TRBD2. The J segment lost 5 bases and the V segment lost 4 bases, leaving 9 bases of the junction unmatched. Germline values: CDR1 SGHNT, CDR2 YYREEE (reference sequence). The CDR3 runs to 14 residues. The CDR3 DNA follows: TGTGCCAGCAGCGCAAGGGGCGGGAGCGACGAGCAGTACTTC. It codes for CASSARGGSDEQYF.

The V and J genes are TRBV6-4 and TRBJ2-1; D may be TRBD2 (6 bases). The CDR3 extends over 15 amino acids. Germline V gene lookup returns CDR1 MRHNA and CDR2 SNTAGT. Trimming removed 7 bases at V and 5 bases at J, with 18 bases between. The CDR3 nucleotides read TGTGCCAGCATGGCTAGCGTGGGGTTTGACAATGAGCAGTTCTTC. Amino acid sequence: CASMASVGFDNEQFF.

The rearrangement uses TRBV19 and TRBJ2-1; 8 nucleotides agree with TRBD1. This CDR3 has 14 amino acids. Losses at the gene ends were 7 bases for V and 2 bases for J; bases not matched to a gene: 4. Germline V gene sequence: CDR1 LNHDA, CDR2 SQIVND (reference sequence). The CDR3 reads CASTSGGAYNEQFF. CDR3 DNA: TGTGCCAGTACCTCAGGGGGCGCCTACAATGAGCAGTTCTTC. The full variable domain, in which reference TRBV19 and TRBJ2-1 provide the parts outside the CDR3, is DGGITQSPKYLFRKEGQNVTLSCEQNLNHDAMYWYRQDPGQGLRLIYYSQIVNDFQKGDIAEGYSVSREKKESFPLTVTSAQKNPTAFYLCASTSGGAYNEQFFGPGTRLTVL.

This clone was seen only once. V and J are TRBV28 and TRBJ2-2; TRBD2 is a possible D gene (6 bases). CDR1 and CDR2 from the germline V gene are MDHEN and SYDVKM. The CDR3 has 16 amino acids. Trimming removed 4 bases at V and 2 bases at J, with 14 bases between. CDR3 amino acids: CASSSYPGLNTGELFF. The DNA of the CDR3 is TGTGCCAGCAGTTCTTACCCGGGACTTAACACCGGGGAGCTGTTTTTT.

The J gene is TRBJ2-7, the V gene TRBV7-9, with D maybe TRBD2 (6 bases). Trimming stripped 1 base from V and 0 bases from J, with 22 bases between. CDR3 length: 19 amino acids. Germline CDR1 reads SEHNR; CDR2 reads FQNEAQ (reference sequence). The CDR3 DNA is TGTGCCAGCAGCTTAGATCAGCGGGCGGCTTTCCCCGGCTCCTACGAGCAGTACTTC. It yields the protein CASSLDQRAAFPGSYEQYF.

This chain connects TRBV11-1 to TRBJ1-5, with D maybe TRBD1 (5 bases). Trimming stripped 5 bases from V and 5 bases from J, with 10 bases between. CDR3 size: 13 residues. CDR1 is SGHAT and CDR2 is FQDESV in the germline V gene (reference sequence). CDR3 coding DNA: TGTGCCAGCAGCCCCGGGGGGGATCAGCCCCAGCATTTT. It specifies CASSPGGDQPQHF.

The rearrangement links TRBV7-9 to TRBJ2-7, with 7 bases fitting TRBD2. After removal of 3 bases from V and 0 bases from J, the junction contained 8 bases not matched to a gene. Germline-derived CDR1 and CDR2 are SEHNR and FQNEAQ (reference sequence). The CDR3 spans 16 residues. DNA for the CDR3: TGTGCCAGCAGCTTTGCGGGGACTACCTTCTCCTACGAGCAGTACTTC. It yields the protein CASSFAGTTFSYEQYF.

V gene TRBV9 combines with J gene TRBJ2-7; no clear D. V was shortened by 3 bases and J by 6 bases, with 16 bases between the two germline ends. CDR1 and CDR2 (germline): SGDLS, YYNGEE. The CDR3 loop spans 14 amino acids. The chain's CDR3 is CASSARLPVREQYF. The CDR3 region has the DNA TGTGCCAGCAGCGCCCGTCTCCCGGTTCGCGAGCAGTACTTC.

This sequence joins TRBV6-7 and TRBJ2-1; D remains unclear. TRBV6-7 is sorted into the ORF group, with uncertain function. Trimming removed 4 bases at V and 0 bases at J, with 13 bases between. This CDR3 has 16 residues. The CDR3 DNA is TGTGCCAGCAGTTCGCGAGGATCGAGCTCCTACAATGAGCAGTTCTTC. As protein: CASSSRGSSSYNEQFF.

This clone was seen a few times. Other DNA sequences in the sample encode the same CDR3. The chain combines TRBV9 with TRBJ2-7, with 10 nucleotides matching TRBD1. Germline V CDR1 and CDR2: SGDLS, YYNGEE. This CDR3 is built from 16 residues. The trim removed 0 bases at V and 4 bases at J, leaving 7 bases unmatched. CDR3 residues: CASSVGSGQGSYEQYF. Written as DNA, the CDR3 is TGTGCCAGCAGCGTAGGGTCGGGACAGGGGTCTTACGAGCAGTACTTC.

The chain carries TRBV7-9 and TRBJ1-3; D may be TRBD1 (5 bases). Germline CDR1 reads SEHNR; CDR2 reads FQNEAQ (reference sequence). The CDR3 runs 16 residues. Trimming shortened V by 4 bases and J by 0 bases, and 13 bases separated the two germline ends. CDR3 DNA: TGTGCCAGCAGCTCCCTGGGAAGGGGCTCTGGAAACACCATATATTTT. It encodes CASSSLGRGSGNTIYF.

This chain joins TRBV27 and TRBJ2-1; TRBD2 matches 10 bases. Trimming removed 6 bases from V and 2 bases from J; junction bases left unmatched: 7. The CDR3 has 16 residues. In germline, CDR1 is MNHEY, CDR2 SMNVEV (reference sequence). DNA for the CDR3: TGTGCCAGCAGGCAGACTAGCGGGTGGGCCTACAATGAGCAGTTCTTC. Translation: CASRQTSGWAYNEQFF.

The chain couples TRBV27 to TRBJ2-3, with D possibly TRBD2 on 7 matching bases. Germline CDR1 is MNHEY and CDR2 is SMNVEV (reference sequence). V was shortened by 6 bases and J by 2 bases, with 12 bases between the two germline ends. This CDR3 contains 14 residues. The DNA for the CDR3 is TGTGCCAGCAGGGGGGGGCCCTCCACAGATACGCAGTATTTT. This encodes CASRGGPSTDTQYF.

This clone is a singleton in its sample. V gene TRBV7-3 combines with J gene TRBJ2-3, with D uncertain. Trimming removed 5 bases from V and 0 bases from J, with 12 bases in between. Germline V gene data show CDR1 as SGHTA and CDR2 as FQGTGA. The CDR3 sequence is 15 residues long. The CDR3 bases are TGTGCCAGCAGCCGCTCCAGTTCTAGCACAGATACGCAGTATTTT. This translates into CASSRSSSSTDTQYF.

CDR3 DNA: TGCGCCAGCAGCCCCCAAGCGGATCCCGTATTCCTTGGGCAGTTCTTC. This sequence encodes CASSPQADPVFLGQFF. This chain links TRBV4-1 with TRBJ2-1; TRBD2 is a possible D gene (5 bases). The germline V and J ends were trimmed by 4 bases and 12 bases, with 25 bases remaining between them. The CDR3 runs 16 residues. CDR1 is MGHRA, CDR2 YSYEKL, per germline.

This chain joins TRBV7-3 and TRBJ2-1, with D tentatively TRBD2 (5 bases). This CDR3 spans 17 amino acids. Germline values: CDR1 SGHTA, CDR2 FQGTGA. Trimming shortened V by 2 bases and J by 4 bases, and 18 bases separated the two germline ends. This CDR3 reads CASSLGGVRATYNEQFF. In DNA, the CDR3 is TGTGCCAGCAGCTTAGGAGGAGTGAGGGCCACTTACAATGAGCAGTTCTTC.

The CDR3 bases are TGCGCCAGCAGTTCACTAGGGCCTGAGCAGTTCTTC. This sequence encodes CASSSLGPEQFF. This chain links TRBV10-2 with TRBJ2-1, with TRBD2 as a possible D gene (5 bases). Germline CDR1 and CDR2: WSHSY and SAAADI. V was pared by 5 bases and J by 9 bases, with 11 bases between. The CDR3 runs 12 residues.

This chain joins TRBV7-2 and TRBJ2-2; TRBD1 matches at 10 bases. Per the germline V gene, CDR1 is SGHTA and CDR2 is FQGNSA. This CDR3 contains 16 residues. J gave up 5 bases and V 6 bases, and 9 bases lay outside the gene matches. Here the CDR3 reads CASSTRGTGDTGELFF. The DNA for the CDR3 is TGTGCCAGCAGTACCCGCGGGACAGGGGATACCGGGGAGCTGTTTTTT.